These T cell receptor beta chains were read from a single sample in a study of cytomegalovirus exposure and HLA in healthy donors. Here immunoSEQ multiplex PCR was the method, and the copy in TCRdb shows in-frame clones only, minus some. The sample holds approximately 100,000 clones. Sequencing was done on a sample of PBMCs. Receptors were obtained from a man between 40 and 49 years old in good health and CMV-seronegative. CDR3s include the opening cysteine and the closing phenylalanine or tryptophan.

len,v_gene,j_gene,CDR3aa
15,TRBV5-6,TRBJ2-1,CASSLASGIYNEQFF
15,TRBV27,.,CASSLSLGQTYEQYF
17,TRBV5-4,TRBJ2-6,CASSLSNRASGANVLTF
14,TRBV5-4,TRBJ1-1,CASSLRGMNTEAFF
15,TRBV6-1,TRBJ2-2,CASSTQGRTTGELFF
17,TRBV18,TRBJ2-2,CASSPRRDRGLVRELFF
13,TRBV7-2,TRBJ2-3,CASSLGPSDTQYF
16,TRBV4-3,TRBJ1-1,CASSQEISGFVTEAFF
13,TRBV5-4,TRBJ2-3,CASARGRGATQYF
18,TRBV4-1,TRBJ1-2,CASSQATGGGSGGYGYTF
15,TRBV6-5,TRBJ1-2,CASRPITGGMAGYTF
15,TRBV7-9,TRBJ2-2,CASSSRTGGPGELFF
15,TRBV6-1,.,CASSEGLGSTYEQYF
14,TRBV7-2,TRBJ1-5,CASSLGDSGQPQHF
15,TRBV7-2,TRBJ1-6,CASSFADRFNSPLHF
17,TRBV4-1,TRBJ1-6,CASSQDPTGLYNSPLHF
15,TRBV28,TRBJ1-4,CASSVTRGPGEKLFF
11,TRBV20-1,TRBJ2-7,CSASETREQYF
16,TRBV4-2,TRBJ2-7,CASSQGGTVLSYEQYF
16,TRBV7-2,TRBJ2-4,CASSFRQGGNKNIQYF
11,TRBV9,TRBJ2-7,CASSVQGEQYF
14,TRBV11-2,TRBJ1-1,CASSLDQTGTEAFF
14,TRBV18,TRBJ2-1,CASSPATSGNEQFF
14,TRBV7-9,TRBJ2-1,CASSLETRVNEQFF
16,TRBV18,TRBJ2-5,CASSPFKGGQSEIQYF
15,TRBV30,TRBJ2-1,CAWSPMGATYNEQFF